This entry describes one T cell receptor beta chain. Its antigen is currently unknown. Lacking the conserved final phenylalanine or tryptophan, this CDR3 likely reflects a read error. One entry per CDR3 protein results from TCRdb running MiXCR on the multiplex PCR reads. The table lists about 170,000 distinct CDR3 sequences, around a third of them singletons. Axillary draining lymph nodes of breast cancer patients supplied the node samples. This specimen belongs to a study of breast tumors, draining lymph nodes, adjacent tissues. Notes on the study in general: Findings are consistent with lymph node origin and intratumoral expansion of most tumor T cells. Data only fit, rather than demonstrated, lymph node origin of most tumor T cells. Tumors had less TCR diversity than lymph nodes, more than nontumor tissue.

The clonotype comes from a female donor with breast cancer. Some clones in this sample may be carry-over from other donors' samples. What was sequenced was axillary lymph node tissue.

This chain's CDR3 is CASSVGSSYEQYL. The CDR3 coding sequence is TGTGCCAGCAGCGTAGGGAGCTCCTACGAACAGTACCTC. This chain connects TRBV9 to TRBJ2-7; D gene unclear. This CDR3 is 13 amino acids long. CDR1 and CDR2 from the germline V gene are SGDLS and YYNGEE.